This T cell receptor beta chain was retrieved from a study of cytomegalovirus exposure and HLA in healthy donors. It was with 60 Vbeta and 13 Jbeta primers that the PCR ran. Generated by immunoSEQ multiplex PCR, the TCRdb table keeps only in-frame clones and is missing some. The table lists 130,000 or so clones, approximately 8.8% of them singletons. V was pared by 2 bases and J by 0 bases, with 10 bases between. The CDR3 has 15 amino acids. The germline V gene has CDR1 MNHNS and CDR2 SASEGT. This clonotype was sampled from a man aged 35 to 55 in good health and CMV-seronegative. The sequencing input was PBMCs. V usage is TRBV6-1 and J usage is TRBJ1-1; D unresolved. This chain's CDR3 is CASSERNLMNTEAFF. The CDR3 bases are TGTGCCAGCAGTGAACGAAACTTAATGAACACTGAAGCTTTCTTT.